This TCR beta chain appears in the sequencing data of a study of T cells in tumors after PD-1 blockade. The overall study: Patients had no prior checkpoint blockade, systemic immunosuppressants, or anti-cancer therapy within 4 weeks. Daily vismodegib 150 mg continued in a subset of anti-PD-1-treated patients.

Comment on this clone: Its antigen is not identified.

CDR3 length equals 13 residues. Deletions cut 1 base from V and 6 bases from J, with 10 bases between. The germline gives CDR1 MGHRA, CDR2 YSYEKL. Study-wide findings and caveats: Some novel exhausted tumor clones appeared in pre-treatment blood, suggesting peripheral recruitment.

The table came from immunoSEQ multiplex PCR; TCRdb's copy has only in-frame clones and leaves some out. The table lists about 20,000 clones, around 80% of them singletons. The chain uses TRBV4-1 and TRBJ2-7, with D perhaps TRBD2 (5 bases). The sequenced sample was PBMCs, obtained before anti-PD-1 treatment. The clonotype was recovered from a human donor with basal cell carcinoma. CDR3 loop: CASSQGEFGEQYF. The CDR3, as DNA: TGCGCCAGCAGCCAAGGGGAGTTTGGCGAGCAGTACTTC.